This T cell receptor (beta chain) stems from a study of response to subunit inactivated influenza vaccine. Regarding the study as a whole: The authors put forward the suggestion that each seasonal influenza vaccination may bring in only a limited number of new T cells.

This clonotype was seen at least ten times. Its antigen is as yet unknown. The CDR3 length is 13 residues. With 2 bases clipped from V and 6 bases from J, the junction kept 2 bases outside the gene matches. Germline lookup yields CDR1 MDHEN and CDR2 SYDVKM. TCRdb fed the RT-PCR reads into MiXCR, producing one record per CDR3 protein. The data contain roughly 570,000 distinct CDR3 sequences, 10% to 15% of them singletons. The chain couples TRBV28 to TRBJ2-3; 7 nucleotides align to TRBD1. The source is a man aged 50-59 years who received an inactivated influenza vaccine. This sample comprised PBMCs from blood, obtained about 40 days after vaccination. The CDR3 region is CASSLRGPDTQYF. The CDR3 DNA reads as TGTGCCAGCAGTTTAAGGGGGCCTGATACGCAGTATTTT.